The T cell receptor beta chain under discussion was sequenced for a study of T cells in localized non-small cell lung cancer (TCRdb year 2020). With regard to the full study: T cell repertoires of fewer than 250 early-stage NSCLC patients were analyzed, with tumors being compared against uninvolved tumor-adjacent lungs. The cohort was made up of around 240 treatment-naive NSCLC patients whose localized lung tumors had been resected. NSCLC patients had a mean age of roughly 66 years, and more than 120 were male and nearly 110 female.

Broader findings and caveats from the paper: The highest T cell clonality was observed in uninvolved tumor-adjacent lung, where clonality exceeded that of tumor, suggesting that antigenic responses were more focused in uninvolved tumor-adjacent lung. Because the study design was exploratory, TCR variables were selected using unadjusted p-values without false-discovery rate correction. Higher T cell density in blood was associated with longer overall survival, whereas higher clonality in adjacent lung was associated with shorter survival. Because multi-region sequencing of the tumors was not done, intratumor heterogeneity could not be ruled out. A median of around 57 of the top 100 tumor clones turned up in the paired uninvolved adjacent lung, and approximately 30 of those clones also ranked among the top 100 of that same adjacent lung.

At diagnosis, tumor, uninvolved tumor-adjacent lung and peripheral blood were collected and then preserved as a mix of FFPE and fresh-frozen material. The germline V gene encodes CDR1 LGHNT and CDR2 FRNRAP. The CDR3 sequence holds 13 residues, the cysteine and phenylalanine included. Just CDR3 DNA is preserved here, 39 bases in frame from base 1. To note about this clone: Its antigen specificity is not known. No base quality information exists; no much larger clone differs at one position.

TCR beta CDR3 regions were sequenced from DNA using the immunoSEQ Assay. The authors' pipeline ran thus. T cell density was computed as TCR beta template counts normalized to usable DNA estimated by amplifying housekeeping genes. The preseqR package was used to estimate richness by extrapolating to 400,000 templates for PBMC samples and to 120,000 templates for tissue samples. Clonality was calculated as one minus Pielou's evenness. Differential abundance testing on productive amino-acid clonotypes, with a minimum total count of 5 and an alpha of 0.1, was used to identify tissue-enriched TCRs. The Jaccard Index and the Morisita Overlap Index were used to measure repertoire overlap between compartments. TCR beta CDR3s were clustered by GLIPH together with public tetramer-defined viral CDR3s, and at least three viral sequences plus V-gene enrichment were required for viral motifs. TCRdb took over this immuneACCESS table, retaining in-frame rearrangements with V and J assigned. Such tables are incomplete; in checked studies, under half of the missing clones stem from an unresolved V gene, and the remainder is unexplained. The V and J calls and clone size were taken over from that table, and D and trimming were inferred from the DNA. This sample has roughly 4,000 clones in its table, and about a quarter of those were observed once. The ten biggest clones cover 10% to 15% of the sample.

Recombination joined TRBV12-5 with TRBJ1-1; TRBD1 is perhaps the D gene, given 6 matching bases. The sequence was obtained from a man aged 40 to 70 with stage II lung adenocarcinoma. The sequenced sample was lung tumor tissue, obtained before any cancer treatment. The CDR3 in this case is CATQRGVNTEAFF. The nucleotides are TGTGCCACTCAAAGGGGGGTGAACACTGAAGCTTTCTTT. This CDR3, with the reference TRBV12-5 and TRBJ1-1 proteins standing in past its ends, gives the full variable domain DARVTQTPRHKVTEMGQEVTMRCQPILGHNTVFWYRQTMMQGLELLAYFRNRAPLDDSGMPKDRFSAEMPDATLATLKIQPSEPRDSAVYFCATQRGVNTEAFFGQGTRLTVV.